These 8 T cell receptor beta chains share one sample of origin, sequenced in a study of T cells expressing NK-cell markers (dated by TCRdb to the early 2020s). Preparation of the library involved 5' RACE. The data were produced on an Illumina HiSeq 2000. After the reads were reprocessed by TCRdb, one entry was made per CDR3 protein sequence, with no DNA. This specimen's table enumerates 450,000 to 600,000 distinct CDR3 sequences. The biggest ten clones account for around 3.3% of the sample. Sequenced input: blood T cells: a sorted CD56 or NKG2C T cell subset, CD4+ or CD8+ T cells, or bulk PBMC T cells (not recorded which). Receptors were obtained from a man between 18 and 29 years old in good health. Donor details come from another sample of the same person, matched by shared clones.

The gene calls are TRBV6-1 and TRBJ1-5. CDR3 length: 13 residues. Germline V gene data show CDR1 as MNHNS and CDR2 as SASEGT. This chain's CDR3 is CASSDGVRQPQHF.

J is TRBJ2-5 and V is TRBV20-1; no DNA is available, so the TRBD2 call from TCRdb remains unchecked. Germline V CDR1 and CDR2: DFQATT, SNEGSKA (reference sequence). This CDR3 has 15 residues. The CDR3 here is CSASLLAGGGETQYF.

The chain employs TRBV12-3 or TRBV12-4 and TRBJ1-6; TCRdb names TRBD1, which stays unverified in the absence of DNA. The CDR3 spans 16 residues. CDR3 residues: CASTRGDRASNSPLHF.

The rearrangement uses TRBV6-1 and TRBJ2-2; with no DNA, the TCRdb D assignment of TRBD1 cannot be verified. The CDR3 is 14 residues long. Germline V CDR1 and CDR2: MNHNS, SASEGT. CDR3 amino acids: CASSKTGVTGELFF.

The genes are TRBV6-5 and TRBJ2-3; TCRdb picks TRBD1, but there is no DNA to check that call. The germline CDR1 and CDR2 sequences are MNHEY and SVGAGI. This CDR3 is 18 amino acids long. CDR3 region: CASSYGVKGTGGRDTQYF.

The chain couples TRBV20-1 to TRBJ2-1; the D call from TCRdb, TRBD2, cannot be confirmed without DNA. Germline CDR1 DFQATT, CDR2 SNEGSKA (reference sequence). CDR3 length: 17 amino acids. This chain's CDR3 is CSARDWHGTSSYNEQFF.

This chain joins TRBV5-1 and TRBJ1-4. CDR1 SGHRS and CDR2 YFSETQ come from the germline V gene. The CDR3 is 14 amino acids. This chain's CDR3 is CASSLWAGREKLFF.

The V call is TRBV20-1, the J call TRBJ2-1; the TCRdb D gene call, TRBD2, has no DNA to confirm it. Germline V lookup: CDR1 DFQATT, CDR2 SNEGSKA (reference sequence). CDR3 length: 19 amino acids. The CDR3 loop reads CSAPRPGLAGSLRFNEQFF.